This T cell receptor beta chain came from a study of blood T cell repertoires in COVID-19 (dated by TCRdb to the early 2020s). At the level of the whole study: The collaborator samples originated in the United States, Italy and Spain and spanned the acute and convalescent phases of COVID-19. The repertoires were released in a freely available public database meant as a resource for research on the immune response to SARS-CoV-2. The samples were drawn from two sources: the first 160 participants of the ongoing ImmuneRACE study, and 950 to 1,500 subjects contributed by 6 global collaborators. Where available, HLA class I and class II types were taken from metadata supplied by the sample provider and were not determined by assay-based typing. The prospective study material was composed of cDNA or gDNA derived from T cells, B-cell-depleted T cells, or PBMCs. A de-identified subject ID, COVID-19 status, age in years and sex were almost always included in the sample metadata. The dataset comprised deeply sampled blood TCRbeta repertoires from subjects exposed to, actively infected with, or recovered from COVID-19. Broader findings and caveats from the paper: How much clinical and demographic metadata was included differed by source and by participant, and the metadata was provided uncurated.

TCRbeta CDR3 regions were amplified from genomic DNA using the immunoSEQ Assay, a bias-controlled multiplex PCR. On the study's bioinformatics: The number of nucleated cells in each sample was estimated from the amplification of reference gene primers within the assay. To quantify the absolute abundance of each unique TCRbeta CDR3 rearrangement, sequence reads were collapsed and filtered. For each sample, productive Simpson clonality was calculated by taking the square root of Simpson's diversity index across productive rearrangements. TCRdb limited this immuneACCESS table to in-frame rearrangements with V and J called. A share of clones is missing; checked studies link under half to unresolved V genes, and the rest is unexplained. That table is the source of V, J and clone size, and D and trimming were worked out from the DNA. The sample includes about 440,000 clones, with around 89% observed a single time. Jointly, the top ten make up roughly 4% of the sample.

Collaborating institutions collected whole blood in K2EDTA tubes following their own protocols. Collaborator samples were shipped for TCRbeta analysis as frozen whole blood, isolated PBMCs, or DNA extracted from either sample type. The CDR3 sequence holds 15 residues, the cysteine and phenylalanine included. Only the CDR3 DNA stays, 45 bases, in frame from base 1. V is trimmed back by 2 bases and J by 5 bases, and the junction contains 7 bases that no gene match accounts for. CDR1 SGHNT and CDR2 YYREEE were looked up in the germline V gene (reference sequence). With respect to this clone: What antigen it recognizes has not been identified. Per-base quality was not reported, and no clone a single base away is much larger than it.

The chain links TRBV5-4 with TRBJ1-3, and TRBD1 matches 7 of the central bases. The sample comprised peripheral blood. This TCR was recovered from a woman in her 30s with acute or convalescent COVID-19. The CDR3 reads CASSLSTGSRNTIYF. The nucleotides read TGTGCCAGCAGCTTATCGACAGGGTCTCGAAACACCATATATTTT.